This TCR beta chain was identified during a study of blood T cells in healthy people across ages. Study conclusions and caveats: TCR beta diversity, measured per million T cells, fell in a roughly linear way with age. Comparison with aged donors showed that long-lived donors had more naive CD4+ cells and higher diversity.

The CDR3 is made up of 14 amino acids. From germline, CDR1 is ENHRY and CDR2 SYGVKD. V was pared by 0 bases and J by 8 bases, with 13 bases between. This clonotype was picked up a small number of times. Antigen specificity is unknown. A second roughly 6 to 11 cycle PCR used barcoded and J-beta primers. A single record per CDR3 protein comes from TCRdb applying MiXCR to the 5' RACE reads. The sample has 700,000 to 950,000 distinct CDR3 sequences; roughly 41% are singletons. This receptor was obtained from a woman between 55 and 75 years old in good health. Sequenced sample: blood. The V call is TRBV10-3, the J call TRBJ1-2, with D possibly TRBD1 on 5 matching bases. This chain's CDR3 is CAISESGTPGGYTF. CDR3 nucleotides: TGTGCCATCAGTGAGTCCGGGACCCCAGGAGGCTACACCTTC.